This T cell receptor beta chain was retrieved from a study of OX40 agonist ivuxolimab in advanced cancers. Some clones are missing from TCRdb's copy, which holds only in-frame ones; the method was immunoSEQ multiplex PCR. The sample has around 24,000 clones; around four fifths are singletons. CDR3 length: 15 residues. The germline V gene has CDR1 SGDLS and CDR2 YYNGEE. Trimming pared 4 bases from V and 4 bases from J, leaving 17 bases between. This chain links TRBV9 with TRBJ1-2; D perhaps matches TRBD1 (5 bases). Material: CD4+ or CD8+ T cells sorted from blood, obtained in a trial of the OX40 agonist ivuxolimab. This receptor was taken from an adult with an advanced solid tumor such as melanoma, head and neck, liver or kidney cancer. The CDR3 here is CASSIRDGLTYGYTF. CDR3 nucleotides: TGTGCCAGCAGCATCCGGGACGGGCTAACCTATGGCTACACCTTC.